The 30 T cell receptor beta chains below come from one sample, sequenced in a study of OX40 agonist ivuxolimab in advanced cancers. Method: immunoSEQ multiplex PCR; TCRdb's copy keeps in-frame clones and lacks some. This table has about 56,000 clones, 75% to 85% appearing once. The sequences come from CD4+ or CD8+ T cells sorted from blood, collected in a trial of the OX40 agonist ivuxolimab. The receptors here all came from an adult with an advanced solid tumor such as melanoma, head and neck, liver or kidney cancer.

The CDR3 DNA follows: TGTGCCAGCAGTCCTTCCGGACAGGGAGCGCGTGGCTACACCTTC. This sequence encodes CASSPSGQGARGYTF. This chain joins TRBV6-5 and TRBJ1-2, with TRBD1 matching 8 bases. Germline V gene data show CDR1 as MNHEY and CDR2 as SVGAGI. CDR3 size: 15 residues. J gave up 7 bases and V 5 bases, and 12 bases lay outside the gene matches.

By share of the sample, this clone is medium-sized. The V call is TRBV5-4, the J call TRBJ1-2; tentative D call: TRBD1 (6 bases). V was cut by 3 bases and J by 4 bases, with 10 bases left in between. CDR1 is SGHNT and CDR2 is YYREEE in the germline V gene (reference sequence). The length of the CDR3 is 13 residues. The CDR3 nucleotides are TGTGCCAGCAGCTGGGGACACTCCTATGGCTACACCTTC. This gives the protein CASSWGHSYGYTF.

The J gene is TRBJ2-5, the V gene TRBV29-1, with 7 positions matching TRBD2. The germline CDR1 and CDR2 sequences are SQVTM and ANQGSEA. V shed 7 bases and J 5 bases; nucleotides not matched to a gene: 10. The CDR3 is made up of 13 amino acids. CDR3 bases: TGCAGCGCCTCGCTGACTAGCAGGGAGACCCAGTACTTC. It yields the protein CSASLTSRETQYF.

The chain carries TRBV5-4 and TRBJ2-2; the D gene is possibly TRBD2 (6 bases). Deletions cut 4 bases from V and 7 bases from J, with 23 bases between. Germline values: CDR1 SGHNT, CDR2 YYREEE (reference sequence). The CDR3 loop spans 17 amino acids. The CDR3 DNA follows: TGTGCCAGCAGCCAGACCATCGGGAGTGTTTATGGCGGGGAGCTGTTTTTT. Amino acids: CASSQTIGSVYGGELFF.

A single count supports this clone. V usage is TRBV15 and J usage is TRBJ2-3; TRBD2 aligns across 11 bases. The V segment lost 1 base and the J segment 0 bases; nucleotides outside the gene matches: 3. This CDR3 spans 17 amino acids. Looked up from germline, CDR1 is LNHNV and CDR2 is YYDKDF (reference sequence). The CDR3 DNA sequence: TGTGCCACCAGCAGAGCACGACTAGCGGGAAGCACAGATACGCAGTATTTT. It yields the protein CATSRARLAGSTDTQYF.

V usage is TRBV27 and J usage is TRBJ2-5, with TRBD2 identical over 10 bases. Matching the DNA end better, TRBJ2-7 makes the J call doubtful. Germline CDR1 reads MNHEY; CDR2 reads SMNVEV (reference sequence). The CDR3 runs 17 residues. Here the CDR3 DNA reads TGTGCCAGCAGCCCACGGTCCCTAGCGGGAGCCCCCTACGAGCAGTACTTC. It translates to CASSPRSLAGAPYEQYF.

V gene TRBV28 combines with J gene TRBJ1-2; D gene uncertain. CDR3 length: 11 amino acids. The V gene's germline CDR1 is MDHEN and CDR2 SYDVKM. V was cut by 8 bases and J by 4 bases, with 8 bases left in between. CDR3 nucleotides: TGTGCCAGCCCGCCCCCCTATGGCTACACCTTC. Encoded protein: CASPPPYGYTF.

The chain is built from TRBV12-5 and TRBJ2-5; TRBD2 agrees at 10 bases. V shed 5 bases and J 5 bases; nucleotides not matched to a gene: 11. Germline CDR1 reads LGHNT; CDR2 reads FRNRAP. The CDR3 length is 16 residues. CDR3 sequence (DNA): TGTGCTAGTGGTCGTCTCCTTAGCGGGAGGTGGGAGACCCAGTACTTC. It is translated as CASGRLLSGRWETQYF.

This sequence joins TRBV18 and TRBJ2-5; D call uncertain. Looked up from germline, CDR1 is KGHSH and CDR2 is LQKENI. The CDR3 runs to 14 residues. V gave up 2 bases and J gave up 3 bases, with 10 bases separating them. CDR3: CASSPIRREETQYF. CDR3 DNA sequence: TGTGCCAGCTCACCAATTAGAAGGGAAGAGACCCAGTACTTC.

The V and J genes are TRBV27 and TRBJ2-2; 12 bases map to TRBD2. The junction had 5 bases not matched to a gene; V was cut back by 5 bases and J by 7 bases. The CDR3 runs to 15 residues. Germline V CDR1 and CDR2: MNHEY, SMNVEV (reference sequence). The DNA of the CDR3 is TGTGCCAGCAGTGGACTAGCGGGAACAATCGGGGAGCTGTTTTTT. Its translation is CASSGLAGTIGELFF.

The chain is built from TRBV19 and TRBJ1-1, with D possibly matching TRBD1 (5 bases). CDR3 length: 15 amino acids. V was pared by 5 bases and J by 5 bases, with 18 bases between. CDR1 and CDR2 from the germline V gene are LNHDA and SQIVND (reference sequence). CDR3 in amino acids: CASSPRGGWKTEAFF. DNA of the CDR3: TGTGCCAGTAGTCCCCGCGGGGGATGGAAGACTGAAGCTTTCTTT.

V gene TRBV9 combines with J gene TRBJ1-3; D is perhaps TRBD1 (6 bases). Trimming cost V 4 bases and J 0 bases, with 17 bases left between them. Germline CDR1 reads SGDLS; CDR2 reads YYNGEE. The CDR3 length is 17 residues. The CDR3 loop reads CASSKGGQQLSGNTIYF. DNA of the CDR3: TGTGCCAGCAGCAAAGGGGGGCAGCAACTCTCTGGAAACACCATATATTTT.

The V call is TRBV10-3, the J call TRBJ1-2; D remains ambiguous. Germline-derived CDR1 and CDR2 are ENHRY and SYGVKD. Trimming left V 4 bases short and J 1 base short, with 7 bases between. This CDR3 is 13 amino acids long. The CDR3 here is CAISGSDNYGYTF. The CDR3 coding sequence is TGTGCCATCAGTGGGTCGGATAACTATGGCTACACCTTC.

This clone was seen just once. V and J are TRBV18 and TRBJ1-2; no definite D call. Germline CDR1 KGHSH, CDR2 LQKENI. The CDR3 length is 12 residues. Trimming removed 3 bases from V and 7 bases from J, with 9 bases in between. CDR3 in amino acids: CASSPESGGYTF. Here the CDR3 DNA reads TGTGCCAGCTCACCCGAATCAGGTGGCTACACCTTC. The entire variable domain, with the rest obtained from reference TRBV18 and TRBJ1-2, is as follows: NAGVMQNPRHLVRRRGQEARLRCSPMKGHSHVYWYRQLPEEGLKFMVYLQKENIIDESGMPKERFSAEFPKEGPSILRIQQVVRGDSAAYFCASSPESGGYTFGSGTRLTVV.

The chain combines TRBV5-1 with TRBJ2-1; either TRBD1 or TRBD2 may supply D (6 bases each). V lost 5 bases and J 9 bases, leaving 21 bases between the germline ends. Germline CDR1 is SGHRS and CDR2 is YFSETQ. The CDR3 spans 15 residues. The CDR3 region is CASRGGGAAYGEQFF. In DNA, the CDR3 is TGCGCCAGCAGGGGGGGCGGAGCTGCTTACGGTGAGCAGTTCTTC.

CDR3 nucleotides: TGTGCCAGCAGCACAATCCCTAGCCTAGCCAAAAACATTCAGTACTTC. Translated, it gives CASSTIPSLAKNIQYF. The chain has TRBV21-1 and TRBJ2-4; TRBD2 is taken as the D call from the table, unchecked against the DNA. TRBV21-1 is a pseudogene locus. This CDR3 spans 16 amino acids.

V is TRBV7-8 and J is TRBJ2-3; 10 bases fit TRBD2. Germline V gives CDR1 SGHVS, CDR2 FQNEAQ. The CDR3 is made up of 13 amino acids. After removal of 5 bases from V and 9 bases from J, the junction contained 5 bases not matched to a gene. As DNA, the CDR3 is TGTGCCAGCAGCACCCATAGCGGGAGGACGCAGTATTTT. This translates into CASSTHSGRTQYF.

The table lists this clone with a few counts. The chain joins TRBV6-4 to TRBJ2-2; D unresolved. Germline values: CDR1 MRHNA, CDR2 SNTAGT. V was pared by 3 bases and J by 6 bases, with 11 bases between. This CDR3 is built from 14 residues. The CDR3 reads CASSESTESGELFF. CDR3 coding DNA: TGTGCCAGCAGTGAGTCCACGGAATCCGGGGAGCTGTTTTTT.

With regard to this clone: The sample contains more than one DNA sequence encoding this CDR3. The J gene is TRBJ1-2, the V gene TRBV7-8; tentative D call: TRBD1 (5 bases). This CDR3 is built from 13 residues. Trimming pared 4 bases from V and 8 bases from J, leaving 14 bases between. Per the germline V gene, CDR1 is SGHVS and CDR2 is FQNEAQ. The CDR3 loop is CASSSGDGYGYTF. Written as DNA, the CDR3 is TGTGCCAGCAGCTCGGGGGACGGCTACGGCTACACCTTC.

This clone has a handful of counts. Here the CDR3 reads CASSLAGGTDTQYF. In nucleotides, the CDR3 is TGTGCCAGCTCACTAGCGGGTGGCACAGATACGCAGTATTTT. The chain joins TRBV18 to TRBJ2-3, with 7 bases identical to TRBD2. Trimming removed 4 bases from V and 1 base from J; junction bases left unmatched: 2. Germline CDR1 and CDR2: KGHSH and LQKENI. This CDR3 contains 14 residues.

The chain uses TRBV6-1 and TRBJ1-2; the D gene is possibly TRBD1 (5 bases). V dropped 2 bases and J dropped 4 bases, with 8 bases sitting between them. Germline V gene lookup returns CDR1 MNHNS and CDR2 SASEGT. The CDR3 length is 13 residues. The CDR3: CASSEQGGYGYTF. CDR3 coding DNA: TGTGCCAGCAGTGAACAGGGCGGCTATGGCTACACCTTC.

This sequence joins TRBV7-9 and TRBJ2-2; no clear D. V gave up 2 bases and J gave up 2 bases, with 6 bases separating them. Germline CDR1 reads SEHNR; CDR2 reads FQNEAQ (reference sequence). The CDR3 runs to 14 residues. For the CDR3, the DNA is TGTGCCAGCAGCTTATTCCTTAACACCGGGGAGCTGTTTTTT. Residues: CASSLFLNTGELFF.

The chain employs TRBV6-1 and TRBJ1-5; 7 nucleotides align to TRBD1. The CDR3 is made up of 15 amino acids. After removal of 5 bases from V and 0 bases from J, the junction contained 4 bases not matched to a gene. CDR1 and CDR2 from the germline V gene are MNHNS and SASEGT. The CDR3 region has the DNA TGTGCCAGCAGTATGAACAGGGGTAGCAATCAGCCCCAGCATTTT. Encoded protein: CASSMNRGSNQPQHF.

The J gene is TRBJ1-6, the V gene TRBV5-4; no clear D gene. This CDR3 spans 14 amino acids. V was shortened by 0 bases and J by 4 bases, with 5 bases between the two germline ends. Germline V gene data show CDR1 as SGHNT and CDR2 as YYREEE (reference sequence). The CDR3 coding sequence is TGTGCCAGCAGCTTGGCCGGATATAATTCACCCCTCCACTTT. This gives the protein CASSLAGYNSPLHF.

The J gene is TRBJ1-1, the V gene TRBV19; no firm D call. Germline-derived CDR1 and CDR2 are LNHDA and SQIVND (reference sequence). This CDR3 contains 13 residues. V was shortened by 0 bases and J by 4 bases, with 6 bases between the two germline ends. This CDR3 reads CASSIDRVTEAFF. The CDR3 coding sequence is TGTGCCAGTAGTATAGATCGGGTCACTGAAGCTTTCTTT.

The chain has TRBV5-1 and TRBJ2-7; possible D gene TRBD2, 6 bases. V lost 5 bases to trimming and J lost 2 bases, with 20 bases between them. From germline, CDR1 is SGHRS and CDR2 YFSETQ. This CDR3 has 16 residues. CDR3 protein: CASSQDWGSGPYEQYF. CDR3 coding DNA: TGCGCCAGCAGTCAGGACTGGGGTAGCGGCCCCTACGAGCAGTACTTC.

CDR3 in amino acids: CASSPPPGGNEKLFF. The DNA for the CDR3 is TGTGCCAGCTCACCACCTCCAGGGGGGAATGAAAAACTGTTTTTT. V is TRBV18 and J is TRBJ1-4; 7 nucleotides agree with TRBD1. Germline V gene lookup returns CDR1 KGHSH and CDR2 LQKENI. V gave up 0 bases and J gave up 5 bases; unmatched junction bases: 3. CDR3 length: 15 amino acids.

The gene calls are TRBV7-8 and TRBJ1-1; D not resolved. There are 13 residues in the CDR3. The V and J ends lost 5 bases and 3 bases respectively, with 10 bases between them. Germline V gene sequence: CDR1 SGHVS, CDR2 FQNEAQ. The CDR3 sequence is CASSPAGDTEAFF. The CDR3 region has the DNA TGTGCCAGCAGCCCCGCCGGCGACACTGAAGCTTTCTTT.

J is TRBJ1-2 and V is TRBV19; TRBD1 aligns across 8 bases. Trimming took 8 bases from V and 8 from J; bases not matched to a gene: 7. The CDR3 is 12 amino acids. Germline lookup yields CDR1 LNHDA and CDR2 SQIVND (reference sequence). The CDR3 here is CASLGQGRGYTF. The CDR3 coding sequence is TGTGCCAGTCTTGGACAGGGTCGGGGCTACACCTTC.

The CDR3 region has the DNA TGTGCCAGCAGTGACACTAGCGGGATACGCTACGAGCAGTACTTC. Amino acid sequence: CASSDTSGIRYEQYF. The chain is built from TRBV28 and TRBJ2-7; 10 nucleotides match TRBD2. The CDR3 consists of 15 residues. The V gene end was trimmed by 5 bases and the J gene end by 3 bases; junction bases not matched to a gene: 7. CDR1 MDHEN and CDR2 SYDVKM come from the germline V gene.